Detailed here is one T cell receptor (beta chain). Its specificity is unknown. Per the germline V gene, CDR1 is SGHAT and CDR2 is FQNNGV. The ends were cut back, 5 bases at V and 8 bases at J, with 12 bases in the middle. There are 12 residues in the CDR3. The record originates from a study of blood T cells in healthy people across ages. PCR was performed a second time for roughly 7 to 12 cycles using a sample-barcoded 5' primer and a J-beta primer mix. TCRdb passed the 5' RACE reads through MiXCR, listing each CDR3 protein once. The sample has some 800,000 distinct CDR3 sequences; 25% are singletons. Broader study findings: Estimated diversity that came from one million T cells was considered an underestimate. Long-lived and aged donors differed, with more naive CD4+ cells and higher diversity in the long-lived.

Another study also made use of these data, one on T cells of mothers and their children. In that study: Versus unrelated pairs, overlap was slightly higher in related mother-child pairs, without reaching significance.

This chain links TRBV11-2 with TRBJ1-2; tentative D call: TRBD1 (5 bases). The sequencing sample was made of blood. The sequence was obtained from a boy aged 5-17 years in good health. The CDR3: CASSTRTLGYTF. CDR3 nucleotides: TGTGCCAGCAGCACTAGGACACTCGGCTACACCTTC.